This TCR beta chain derives from a study of a mutant IDH1 vaccine in newly diagnosed glioma. As for the study in general: Vaccination was launched 4-6 weeks after radiotherapy alone, or with temozolomide cycles. Earlier care involved radiotherapy, temozolomide, or both, and the majority received both. Study outcomes and limitations: Induction of immune responses by the vaccine occurred in roughly 93% of patients.

Sample time point: week 47, end of study. Each dose delivered 300 ug of mutant IDH1 20-mer peptide subcutaneously with imiquimod. Donor diagnoses consisted of new WHO grade 3 or 4 IDH1-mutant, ATRX-lost astrocytomas. Comments on this clone: Its cognate antigen is unknown.

The germline CDR1 and CDR2 sequences are SGHTA and FQGNSA. The CDR3 is made up of 15 amino acids. V was shortened by 4 bases and J by 7 bases, with 19 bases between the two germline ends. TCRdb keeps only in-frame clones here, not all; method: immunoSEQ multiplex PCR. The top ten clones hold 18% of a sample with 40,000 to 45,000 clones, approximately 82% of them seen once. The sequence derives from a man aged 18 to 29 with glioma. Some clones in this sample may be carry-over from other donors' samples. The sample consisted of PBMCs, taken from a glioma patient whose treatment included an IDH1 peptide vaccine. The chain is built from TRBV7-2 and TRBJ1-2, with D maybe TRBD1 (5 bases). In nucleotides, the CDR3 is TGTGCCAGCAGCTCCCAAGGAGCAGGGTTCGGTGGCTACACCTTC. This gives the protein CASSSQGAGFGGYTF.